These 29 T cell receptor beta chains share one sample of origin, sequenced in a study of radiotherapy plus CTLA-4 blockade in lung cancer. Sequenced by immunoSEQ multiplex PCR; TCRdb stores in-frame clones only, minus some. The sample lists around 80,000 clones; around 74% were seen once. The sequences come from peripheral blood, collected from a patient treated with radiotherapy plus ipilimumab. The receptor set was obtained from a human donor with non-small cell lung cancer whose response to radiotherapy plus ipilimumab could not be evaluated.

The chain has TRBV19 and TRBJ2-3; the match to TRBD1 covers 8 bases. This CDR3 has 18 residues. J was trimmed by 0 bases and V by 5 bases; bases with no gene match: 13. The V gene's germline CDR1 is LNHDA and CDR2 SQIVND (reference sequence). Here the CDR3 DNA reads TGTGCCAGTAGTTCCTGGACAGGGCAATATTCTAGCACAGATACGCAGTATTTT. Translating gives CASSSWTGQYSSTDTQYF.

The table lists this clone with a few counts. The chain is built from TRBV28 and TRBJ1-2; D possibly corresponds to TRBD1 (6 bases). The germline CDR1 and CDR2 sequences are MDHEN and SYDVKM. V was clipped by 2 bases and J by 2 bases, with 15 bases between them. The CDR3 has 16 amino acids. The CDR3 region is CASSLIYRVGNYGYTF. The CDR3 coding sequence is TGTGCCAGCAGTTTAATCTACAGGGTGGGAAACTATGGCTACACCTTC.

The V and J genes are TRBV6-5 and TRBJ1-2; possibly TRBD1 for D (6 bases). Trimming left V 6 bases short and J 5 bases short, with 13 bases between. Germline CDR1 and CDR2: MNHEY and SVGAGI. The CDR3 has 13 residues. The CDR3 region is CASSPFTGYGYTF. DNA for the CDR3: TGTGCCAGCAGCCCCTTCACAGGGTATGGCTACACCTTC.

J is TRBJ2-1 and V is TRBV10-1; TRBD2 matches at 10 bases. The J segment lost 4 bases and the V segment lost 3 bases, leaving 9 bases of the junction unmatched. This CDR3 contains 17 residues. The germline gives CDR1 WNHNN, CDR2 SYGVQD (reference sequence). Here the CDR3 reads CASSDLFRTSGYNEQFF. In DNA form, the CDR3 reads TGCGCCAGCAGTGATTTATTTAGGACTAGCGGATACAATGAGCAGTTCTTC.

This chain connects TRBV10-2 to TRBJ1-6; 8 bases line up with TRBD1. The CDR3 sequence is 14 residues long. V was clipped by 9 bases and J by 7 bases; unmatched bases: 8. The germline CDR1 and CDR2 sequences are WSHSY and SAAADI. The CDR3 region is CASVPGQANSPLHF. The CDR3 nucleotides are TGCGCCAGTGTTCCGGGACAGGCCAATTCACCCCTCCACTTT.

For this clone: One end of the junction does not line up with germline, which may come from a read error. V usage is TRBV5-5 and J usage is TRBJ1-5; D may be TRBD1 (6 bases). Germline CDR1 SGHKS, CDR2 YYEKEE (reference sequence). The CDR3 has 17 amino acids. The CDR3 here is CASSRTAGVGSDQPQHF. CDR3 DNA sequence: TGTGCCAGCAGCAGAACCGCAGGGGTGGGTAGCGATCAGCCCCAGCATTTT.

The chain employs TRBV11-2 and TRBJ1-1; D remains ambiguous. CDR3 length equals 16 residues. Germline assignment: CDR1 SGHAT and CDR2 FQNNGV. Trimming stripped 7 bases from V and 1 base from J, with 19 bases between. Written as DNA, the CDR3 is TGTGCCAGCACCACTACCCGGGGAGACCCGAACACTGAAGCTTTCTTT. Translation gives CASTTTRGDPNTEAFF.

V and J are TRBV5-6 and TRBJ1-1, with unresolved D. V lost 0 bases and J lost 5, with 17 bases in between. The CDR3 has 16 amino acids. CDR1 is SGHDT and CDR2 is YYEEEE in the germline V gene. The CDR3 DNA reads as TGTGCCAGCAGCTTGGGGGGTCGCAGGTGGGAGACTGAAGCTTTCTTT. Protein product: CASSLGGRRWETEAFF. The variable domain in full, completed from reference TRBV5-6 and TRBJ1-1, reads DAGVTQSPTHLIKTRGQQVTLRCSPKSGHDTVSWYQQALGQGPQFIFQYYEEEERQRGNFPDRFSGHQFPNYSSELNVNALLLGDSALYLCASSLGGRRWETEAFFGQGTRLTVV.

The chain is built from TRBV7-8 and TRBJ1-1; perhaps TRBD1 as D (6 bases). The V end was cut by 1 base, the J end by 1 base, with 13 bases between. This CDR3 has 16 residues. The germline V gene has CDR1 SGHVS and CDR2 FQNEAQ. The CDR3 loop reads CASSLVGGAGNTEAFF. The CDR3 DNA sequence: TGTGCCAGCAGCTTAGTTGGGGGGGCAGGGAACACTGAAGCTTTCTTT.

The gene calls are TRBV6-5 and TRBJ2-5, with TRBD2 identical over 7 bases. Trimming cost V 1 base and J 4 bases; bases outside gene matches: 3. This CDR3 has 14 amino acids. Germline V gene lookup returns CDR1 MNHEY and CDR2 SVGAGI. The CDR3 here is CASSYWEGGETQYF. The CDR3 nucleotides are TGTGCCAGCAGTTACTGGGAGGGTGGAGAGACCCAGTACTTC.

This chain connects TRBV7-3 to TRBJ2-1; 9 bases are shared with TRBD2. V shed 3 bases and J 1 base; nucleotides not matched to a gene: 1. The CDR3 contains 15 residues. From germline, CDR1 is SGHTA and CDR2 FQGTGA. In nucleotides, the CDR3 is TGTGCCAGCAGCTTTCTAGCGGGGTCCTACAATGAGCAGTTCTTC. This translates into CASSFLAGSYNEQFF.

The chain combines TRBV19 with TRBJ2-5; tentative D call: TRBD2 (6 bases). The end of the DNA aligns better with TRBJ2-7, so the J call may be wrong. The CDR3 has 16 residues. Germline CDR1 and CDR2: LNHDA and SQIVND (reference sequence). This CDR3 reads CASSIKARGSSYEQYF. The CDR3 coding sequence is TGTGCCAGTAGTATAAAGGCACGGGGGAGCTCCTACGAGCAGTACTTC.

This chain links TRBV5-1 with TRBJ2-5, with D perhaps TRBD1 (5 bases). V was clipped by 0 bases and J by 5 bases, with 14 bases between them. This CDR3 is built from 15 residues. Germline V gene sequence: CDR1 SGHRS, CDR2 YFSETQ. For the CDR3, the DNA is TGCGCCAGCAGCTTGGCCAAGATCAGGGCGGAGACCCAGTACTTC. It yields the protein CASSLAKIRAETQYF. The complete variable domain, with remaining parts taken from reference TRBV5-1 and TRBJ2-5, reads KAGVTQTPRYLIKTRGQQVTLSCSPISGHRSVSWYQQTPGQGLQFLFEYFSETQRNKGNFPGRFSGRQFSNSRSEMNVSTLELGDSALYLCASSLAKIRAETQYFGPGTRLLVL.

J is TRBJ1-4 and V is TRBV5-1; 10 bases fit TRBD1. The CDR3 is 16 amino acids. Looked up from germline, CDR1 is SGHRS and CDR2 is YFSETQ. V lost 6 bases, J lost 4 bases, and 9 bases stayed unmatched. CDR3 loop: CASKTGGPLYNEKLFF. The CDR3 DNA follows: TGCGCCAGCAAGACAGGGGGCCCTCTTTATAATGAAAAACTGTTTTTT.

The V gene is TRBV9, the J gene TRBJ2-7, with 7 bases matching TRBD2. J gave up 0 bases and V 2 bases, and 2 bases lay outside the gene matches. This CDR3 is built from 14 residues. Germline loops: CDR1 SGDLS, CDR2 YYNGEE. CDR3: CASSVVAGSYEQYF. CDR3 DNA sequence: TGTGCCAGCAGCGTCGTAGCGGGCTCCTACGAGCAGTACTTC.

The V gene is TRBV9, the J gene TRBJ2-3; D uncertain. Germline CDR1 is SGDLS and CDR2 is YYNGEE. The CDR3 runs to 14 residues. Trimming cost V 3 bases and J 5 bases, with 13 bases left between them. The CDR3 sequence: CASSAEDSGDTQYF. For the CDR3, the DNA is TGTGCCAGCAGCGCCGAAGATTCGGGAGATACGCAGTATTTT.

This sequence joins TRBV28 and TRBJ2-3; TRBD2 agrees at 14 bases. V lost 8 bases and J lost 0; bases outside the gene matches: 4. In germline, CDR1 is MDHEN, CDR2 SYDVKM. The CDR3 is made up of 16 amino acids. CDR3 sequence (DNA): TGTGCCAGCGGGACTAGCGGGGGTTCAAGCACAGATACGCAGTATTTT. This codes for CASGTSGGSSTDTQYF. Looking up the rest from reference TRBV28 and TRBJ2-3 gives the full variable domain: DVKVTQSSRYLVKRTGEKVFLECVQDMDHENMFWYRQDPGLGLRLIYFSYDVKMKEKGDIPEGYSVSREKKERFSLILESASTNQTSMYLCASGTSGGSSTDTQYFGPGTRLTVL.

The chain carries TRBV28 and TRBJ1-4, with 8 bases lining up with TRBD1. CDR1 and CDR2 (germline): MDHEN, SYDVKM. CDR3 length: 15 residues. Trimming removed 5 bases from V and 4 bases from J; junction bases left unmatched: 6. DNA of the CDR3: TGTGCCAGCAGTCCAAGGACAGGGCTTAATGAAAAACTGTTTTTT. Translated, it gives CASSPRTGLNEKLFF. Filled out from reference TRBV28 and TRBJ1-4, the complete variable domain reads DVKVTQSSRYLVKRTGEKVFLECVQDMDHENMFWYRQDPGLGLRLIYFSYDVKMKEKGDIPEGYSVSREKKERFSLILESASTNQTSMYLCASSPRTGLNEKLFFGSGTQLSVL.

In this sample, this clone turned up a few times. The chain has TRBV19 and TRBJ1-2, with 8 bases lining up with TRBD1. This CDR3 comprises 15 residues. With 2 bases clipped from V and 6 bases from J, the junction kept 8 bases outside the gene matches. Germline V gene sequence: CDR1 LNHDA, CDR2 SQIVND (reference sequence). The CDR3 DNA is TGTGCCAGTAGTATATGGGGACAGGAGAATAATGGCTACACCTTC. This codes for CASSIWGQENNGYTF.

This chain joins TRBV4-3 and TRBJ2-2; no clear D gene. CDR1 LGHNA and CDR2 YSLEER come from the germline V gene. V lost 0 bases and J lost 5, with 10 bases in between. The CDR3 extends over 15 amino acids. CDR3 residues: CASSQDSGLTGELFF. The CDR3 nucleotides read TGCGCCAGCAGCCAAGATTCCGGGTTAACCGGGGAGCTGTTTTTT.

The V gene is TRBV5-8, the J gene TRBJ2-5; D possibly corresponds to TRBD2 (5 bases). Germline assignment: CDR1 SGHTS and CDR2 YDEGEE. CDR3 length: 16 residues. V lost 4 bases, J lost 4 bases, and 20 bases lay in between. CDR3: CASSAGGSLWPETQYF. The DNA for the CDR3 is TGTGCCAGCAGCGCTGGAGGTAGCCTCTGGCCAGAGACCCAGTACTTC. The full variable domain, rest sourced from reference TRBV5-8 and TRBJ2-5, is EAGVTQSPTHLIKTRGQQATLRCSPISGHTSVYWYQQALGLGLQFLLWYDEGEERNRGNFPPRFSGRQFPNYSSELNVNALELEDSALYLCASSAGGSLWPETQYFGPGTRLLVL.

The chain combines TRBV7-8 with TRBJ1-6; 8 bases agree with TRBD1. The CDR3 covers 14 residues. The V gene's germline CDR1 is SGHVS and CDR2 FQNEAQ. V shed 3 bases, J shed 11 bases, and the junction held 6 bases outside the gene matches. CDR3 amino acids: CASSLDRAPTPLHF. The DNA for the CDR3 is TGTGCCAGCAGCTTGGACAGGGCGCCTACACCCCTCCACTTT.

This clone was seen a single time. V usage is TRBV7-9 and J usage is TRBJ1-2, with 8 bases lining up with TRBD1. CDR1 and CDR2 (germline): SEHNR, FQNEAQ (reference sequence). Losses at the gene ends were 5 bases for V and 6 bases for J; bases not matched to a gene: 11. The CDR3 length is 15 residues. CDR3 nucleotide sequence: TGTGCCAGCAGCCTAACAGACAGGGGAACCAATGGCTACACCTTC. Its translation: CASSLTDRGTNGYTF.

The chain is built from TRBV19 and TRBJ1-2; 8 bases agree with TRBD1. This CDR3 contains 14 residues. The germline CDR1 and CDR2 sequences are LNHDA and SQIVND (reference sequence). J was trimmed by 5 bases and V by 3 bases; bases with no gene match: 5. The CDR3: CASSIGTGSYGYTF. In nucleotides, the CDR3 is TGTGCCAGTAGTATTGGGACAGGATCATATGGCTACACCTTC.

This clone was counted only a few times. CDR3 nucleotides: TGTGCCAGCATGACTAGCGGGAGAAGCTACGAGCAGTACTTC. Its translation: CASMTSGRSYEQYF. This chain joins TRBV28 and TRBJ2-7; TRBD2 agrees at 12 bases. This CDR3 comprises 14 residues. Unmatched junction bases numbered 4, after V lost 7 bases and J lost 3 bases. The V gene's germline CDR1 is MDHEN and CDR2 SYDVKM.

The chain joins TRBV5-1 to TRBJ1-3, with 8 bases matching TRBD1. CDR1 is SGHRS and CDR2 is YFSETQ in the germline V gene. The V segment lost 3 bases and the J segment 1 base; nucleotides outside the gene matches: 3. The CDR3 is 15 residues long. The CDR3 protein is CASSWTGSSGNTIYF. The CDR3 DNA reads TGCGCCAGCAGCTGGACAGGGTCTTCTGGAAACACCATATATTTT.

The chain joins TRBV27 to TRBJ2-2; 14 nucleotides line up with TRBD2. In germline, CDR1 is MNHEY, CDR2 SMNVEV (reference sequence). V lost 4 bases and J lost 1; bases outside the gene matches: 5. CDR3 length equals 18 residues. The CDR3 nucleotides read TGTGCCAGCAGTTCTCCCGGGACTAGCGGGAGGAACACCGGGGAGCTGTTTTTT. This sequence encodes CASSSPGTSGRNTGELFF.

The V and J genes are TRBV28 and TRBJ1-5; the match to TRBD1 covers 9 bases. Trimming removed 2 bases from V and 10 bases from J; junction bases left unmatched: 6. Germline assignment: CDR1 MDHEN and CDR2 SYDVKM. The CDR3 consists of 14 residues. This CDR3 reads CASSLPPGQGPQHF. For the CDR3, the DNA is TGTGCCAGCAGTTTACCCCCGGGACAGGGTCCCCAGCATTTT.

V gene TRBV5-6 combines with J gene TRBJ1-4; 7 nucleotides agree with TRBD1. The CDR3 spans 14 residues. Germline V gene data show CDR1 as SGHDT and CDR2 as YYEEEE. The V gene end was trimmed by 1 base and the J gene end by 5 bases; junction bases not matched to a gene: 2. The CDR3, as DNA: TGTGCCAGCAGCTTGACAGGGGTAAATGAAAAACTGTTTTTT. Translated: CASSLTGVNEKLFF.